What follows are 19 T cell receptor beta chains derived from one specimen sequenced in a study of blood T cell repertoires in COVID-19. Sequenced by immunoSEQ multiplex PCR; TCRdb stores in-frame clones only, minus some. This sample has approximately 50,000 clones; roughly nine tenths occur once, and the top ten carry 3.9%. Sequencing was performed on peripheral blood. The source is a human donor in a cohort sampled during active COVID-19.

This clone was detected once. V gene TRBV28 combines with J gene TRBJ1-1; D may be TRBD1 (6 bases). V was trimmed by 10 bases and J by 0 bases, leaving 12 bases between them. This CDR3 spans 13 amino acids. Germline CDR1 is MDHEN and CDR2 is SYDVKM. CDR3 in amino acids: CATTTGLNTEAFF. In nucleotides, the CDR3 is TGTGCCACCACGACAGGATTGAACACTGAAGCTTTCTTT.

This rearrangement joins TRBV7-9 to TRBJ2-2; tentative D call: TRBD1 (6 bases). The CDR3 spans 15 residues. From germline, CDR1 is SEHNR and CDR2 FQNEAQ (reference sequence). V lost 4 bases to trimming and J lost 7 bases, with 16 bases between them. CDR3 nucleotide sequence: TGTGCCAGCAGCTCGATTACAGGGATAGGCGGGGAGCTGTTTTTT. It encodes CASSSITGIGGELFF.

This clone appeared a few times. The CDR3 sequence: CASSASYGYTF. The CDR3 DNA is TGTGCCAGCAGTGCCAGCTATGGCTACACCTTC. This rearrangement joins TRBV7-9 to TRBJ1-2; D remains ambiguous. Trimming removed 6 bases at V and 4 bases at J, with 6 bases between. The CDR3 sequence is 11 residues long. The V gene's germline CDR1 is SEHNR and CDR2 FQNEAQ (reference sequence).

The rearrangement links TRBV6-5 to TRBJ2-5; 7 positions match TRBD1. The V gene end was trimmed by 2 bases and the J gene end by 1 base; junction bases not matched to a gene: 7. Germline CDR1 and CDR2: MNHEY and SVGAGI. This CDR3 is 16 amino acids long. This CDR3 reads CASSYPTDRIQETQYF. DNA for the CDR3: TGTGCCAGCAGTTACCCCACGGACAGGATCCAAGAGACCCAGTACTTC.

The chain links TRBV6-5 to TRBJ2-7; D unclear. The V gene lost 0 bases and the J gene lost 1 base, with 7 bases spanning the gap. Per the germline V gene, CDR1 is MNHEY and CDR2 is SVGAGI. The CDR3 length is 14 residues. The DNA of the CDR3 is TGTGCCAGCAGTTACTCCAGGCGATCCTACGAGCAGTACTTC. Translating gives CASSYSRRSYEQYF.

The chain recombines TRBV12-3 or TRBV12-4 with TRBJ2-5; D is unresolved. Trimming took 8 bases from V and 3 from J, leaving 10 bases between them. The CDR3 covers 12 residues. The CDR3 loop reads CASSRIKETQYF. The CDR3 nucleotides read TGTGCCAGCTCTAGAATTAAAGAGACCCAGTACTTC.

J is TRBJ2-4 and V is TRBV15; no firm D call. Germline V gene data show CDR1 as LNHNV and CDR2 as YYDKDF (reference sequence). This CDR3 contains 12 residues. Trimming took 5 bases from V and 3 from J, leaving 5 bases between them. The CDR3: CATSLNKNIQYF. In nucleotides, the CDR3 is TGTGCCACCAGCCTAAACAAAAACATTCAGTACTTC.

CDR3 coding DNA: TGTGCCTGGAGTTACACAATGTCCTCCATCTCCTACAATGAGCAGTTCTTC. Amino acid sequence: CAWSYTMSSISYNEQFF. The chain has TRBV30 and TRBJ2-1; no firm D call. This CDR3 comprises 17 residues. V was clipped by 2 bases and J by 0 bases, with 17 bases between them. Germline assignment: CDR1 GTSNPN and CDR2 SVGIG (reference sequence).

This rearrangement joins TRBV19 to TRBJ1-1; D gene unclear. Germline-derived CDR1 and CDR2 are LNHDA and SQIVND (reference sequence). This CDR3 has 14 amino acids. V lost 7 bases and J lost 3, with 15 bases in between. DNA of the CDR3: TGTGCCAGTACCCTAAGTGTTTTGGACACTGAAGCTTTCTTT. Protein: CASTLSVLDTEAFF.

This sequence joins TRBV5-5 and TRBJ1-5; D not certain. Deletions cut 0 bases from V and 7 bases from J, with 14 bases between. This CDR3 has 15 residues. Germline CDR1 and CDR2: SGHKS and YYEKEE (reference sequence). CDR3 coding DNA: TGTGCCAGCAGCTTGGATTCTAATTGGAGGCAGCCCCAGCATTTT. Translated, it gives CASSLDSNWRQPQHF.

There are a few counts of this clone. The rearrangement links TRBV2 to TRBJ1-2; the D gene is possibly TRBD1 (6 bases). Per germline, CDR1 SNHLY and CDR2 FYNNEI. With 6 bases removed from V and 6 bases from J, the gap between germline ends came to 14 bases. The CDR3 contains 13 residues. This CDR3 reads CASRTTGRDGYTF. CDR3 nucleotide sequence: TGTGCCAGCAGGACGACAGGTCGGGATGGCTACACCTTC.

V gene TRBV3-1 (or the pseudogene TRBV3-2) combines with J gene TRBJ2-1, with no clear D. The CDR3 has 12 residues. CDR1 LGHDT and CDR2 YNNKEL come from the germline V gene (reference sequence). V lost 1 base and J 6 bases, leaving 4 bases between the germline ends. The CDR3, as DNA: TGTGCCAGCAGCCAAGTTCGCAATGAGCAGTTCTTC. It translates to CASSQVRNEQFF.

This CDR3 is CASTGQPNTEAFF. The DNA of the CDR3 is TGTGCCAGCACCGGACAGCCTAACACTGAAGCTTTCTTT. The rearrangement uses TRBV6-4 and TRBJ1-1; possible D gene TRBD1, 6 bases. Trimming stripped 7 bases from V and 2 bases from J, with 11 bases between. The CDR3 is 13 amino acids. Germline V gene lookup returns CDR1 MRHNA and CDR2 SNTAGT.

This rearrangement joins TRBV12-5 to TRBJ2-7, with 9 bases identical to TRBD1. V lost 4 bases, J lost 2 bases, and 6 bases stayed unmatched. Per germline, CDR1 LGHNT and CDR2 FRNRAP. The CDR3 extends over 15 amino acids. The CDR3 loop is CASGSGQGSTYEQYV. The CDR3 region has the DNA TGTGCTAGTGGTTCGGGACAGGGAAGTACCTACGAGCAGTACGTC.

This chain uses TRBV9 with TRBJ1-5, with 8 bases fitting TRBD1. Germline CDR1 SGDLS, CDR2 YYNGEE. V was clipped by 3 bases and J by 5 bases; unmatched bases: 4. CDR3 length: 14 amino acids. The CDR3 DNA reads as TGTGCCAGCAGCGGAGGACAGGGCGATCAGCCCCAGCATTTT. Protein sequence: CASSGGQGDQPQHF.

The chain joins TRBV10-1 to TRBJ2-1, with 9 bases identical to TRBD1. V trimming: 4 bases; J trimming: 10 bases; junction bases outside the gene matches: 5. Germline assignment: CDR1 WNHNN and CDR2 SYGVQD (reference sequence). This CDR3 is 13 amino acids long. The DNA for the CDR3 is TGCGCCAGCAGTGGATGGACAGGGGAAGAGCAGTTCTTC. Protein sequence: CASSGWTGEEQFF.

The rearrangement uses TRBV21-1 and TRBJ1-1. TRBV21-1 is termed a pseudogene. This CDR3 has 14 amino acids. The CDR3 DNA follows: TGTGCCAGCAGATCACATGTAGCTAGCACTGAAGCTTTCTTT. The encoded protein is CASRSHVASTEAFF.

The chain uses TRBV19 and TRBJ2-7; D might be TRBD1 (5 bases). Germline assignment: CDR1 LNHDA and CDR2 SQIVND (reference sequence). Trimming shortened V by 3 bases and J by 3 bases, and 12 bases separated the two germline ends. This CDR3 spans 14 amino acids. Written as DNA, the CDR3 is TGTGCCAGTAGTATGATCGCAGGGAACTACGAGCAGTACTTC. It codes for CASSMIAGNYEQYF.

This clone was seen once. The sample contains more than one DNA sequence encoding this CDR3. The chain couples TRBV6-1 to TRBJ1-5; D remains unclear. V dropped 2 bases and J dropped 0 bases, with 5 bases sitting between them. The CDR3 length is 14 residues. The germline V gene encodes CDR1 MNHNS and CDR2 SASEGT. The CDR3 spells CASSESGSNQPQHF. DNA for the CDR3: TGTGCCAGCAGTGAATCGGGTAGCAATCAGCCCCAGCATTTT.